The T cell receptor (beta chain) described here comes from a study of T cell responses to AZD1222 COVID-19 vaccine. Study-wide points: Spike as a whole was targeted by vaccine-associated CD4 TCRs, dominant at 160-218 and 743-854. Most donors were white British and more were female, and clonal diversity was possibly underestimated. Epitopes outside B.1.351 and B.1.1.7 mutated regions reportedly drew nearly half of spike TCRs.

Turning to this clone: As yet, its antigen is unknown.

Second-dose groups at about 4 or about 12 weeks were pooled. Data came from immunoSEQ multiplex PCR; TCRdb stores just in-frame clones and leaves some out. The sample holds 130,000 or so clones, 90% to 95% seen once. The sequences come from peripheral blood, collected 28 days after the second AZD1222 dose. The TCR sequence derives from an adult who received the AZD1222 COVID-19 vaccine.

CDR3 DNA sequence: TGTGCCAGCCAAGGTGCCAGGGGTTACGAGCAGTACTTC. Residues: CASQGARGYEQYF. The rearrangement uses TRBV6-5 and TRBJ2-7, with D possibly being TRBD1 (6 bases). The CDR3 extends over 13 amino acids. Trimming took off 8 bases at V and 4 bases at J, with 15 bases between the two ends. From germline, CDR1 is MNHEY and CDR2 SVGAGI.